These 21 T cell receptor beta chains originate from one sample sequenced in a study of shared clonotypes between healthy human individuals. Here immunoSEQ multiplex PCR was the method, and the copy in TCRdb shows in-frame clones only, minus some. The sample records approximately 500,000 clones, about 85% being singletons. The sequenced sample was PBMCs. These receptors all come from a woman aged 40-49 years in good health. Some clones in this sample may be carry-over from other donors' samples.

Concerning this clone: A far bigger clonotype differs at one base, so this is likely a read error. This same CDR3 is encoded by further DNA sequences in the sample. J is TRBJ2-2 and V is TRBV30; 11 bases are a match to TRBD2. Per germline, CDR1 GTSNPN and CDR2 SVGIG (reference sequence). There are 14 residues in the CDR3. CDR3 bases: TGCGCCTCCCTCCGACTAGCGGGAACCGGGGAGCTGTTTTTT. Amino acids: CASLRLAGTGELFF.

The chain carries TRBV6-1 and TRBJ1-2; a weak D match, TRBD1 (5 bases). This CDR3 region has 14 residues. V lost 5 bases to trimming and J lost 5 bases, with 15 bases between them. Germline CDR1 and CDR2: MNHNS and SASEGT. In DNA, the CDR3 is TGTGCCAGCAGTCTACCGGGACCTGGTTATGGCTACACCTTC. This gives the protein CASSLPGPGYGYTF.

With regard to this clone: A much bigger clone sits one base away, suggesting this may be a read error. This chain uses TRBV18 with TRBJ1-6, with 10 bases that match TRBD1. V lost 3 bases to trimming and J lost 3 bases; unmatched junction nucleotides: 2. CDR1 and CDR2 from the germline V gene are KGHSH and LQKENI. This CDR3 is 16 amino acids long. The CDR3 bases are TGTGCCAGCTCACCGCGGACAGGGGGCTATAATTCACCCCTCCACTTT. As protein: CASSPRTGGYNSPLHF.

CDR3 sequence: CSAGGNEKLFF. For the CDR3, the DNA is TGCAGTGCTGGAGGGAATGAAAAACTGTTTTTT. The J gene is TRBJ1-4, the V gene TRBV20-1; D remains ambiguous. Germline lookup yields CDR1 DFQATT and CDR2 SNEGSKA (reference sequence). This CDR3 contains 11 residues. The ends were cut back, 5 bases at V and 5 bases at J, with 6 bases in the middle.

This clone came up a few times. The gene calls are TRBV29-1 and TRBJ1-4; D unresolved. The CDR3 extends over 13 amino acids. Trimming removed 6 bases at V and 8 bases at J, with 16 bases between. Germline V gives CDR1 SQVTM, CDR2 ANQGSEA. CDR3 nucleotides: TGCAGCGTCACAGTAGGCTTAGGAGAAAAACTGTTTTTT. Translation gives CSVTVGLGEKLFF. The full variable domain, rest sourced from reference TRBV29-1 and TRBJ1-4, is SAVISQKPSRDICQRGTSLTIQCQVDSQVTMMFWYRQQPGQSLTLIATANQGSEATYESGFVIDKFPISRPNLTFSTLTVSNMSPEDSSIYLCSVTVGLGEKLFFGSGTQLSVL.

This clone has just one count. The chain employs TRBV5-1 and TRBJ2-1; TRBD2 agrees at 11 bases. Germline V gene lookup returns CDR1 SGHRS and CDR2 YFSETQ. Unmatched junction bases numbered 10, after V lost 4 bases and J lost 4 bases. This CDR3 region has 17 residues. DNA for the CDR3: TGCGCCAGCAGCCTAAACCCCGGGACTAGCGGTTACAATGAGCAGTTCTTC. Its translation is CASSLNPGTSGYNEQFF.

CDR3 residues: CASSLLAASSYEQYF. In nucleotides, the CDR3 is TGTGCCAGCAGCCTACTAGCGGCTAGCTCCTACGAGCAGTACTTC. The chain is built from TRBV7-8 and TRBJ2-7, with 8 bases fitting TRBD2. The length of the CDR3 is 15 residues. Per the germline V gene, CDR1 is SGHVS and CDR2 is FQNEAQ. Germline trimming cut 5 bases from V and 0 bases from J; bases unmatched to any gene: 6.

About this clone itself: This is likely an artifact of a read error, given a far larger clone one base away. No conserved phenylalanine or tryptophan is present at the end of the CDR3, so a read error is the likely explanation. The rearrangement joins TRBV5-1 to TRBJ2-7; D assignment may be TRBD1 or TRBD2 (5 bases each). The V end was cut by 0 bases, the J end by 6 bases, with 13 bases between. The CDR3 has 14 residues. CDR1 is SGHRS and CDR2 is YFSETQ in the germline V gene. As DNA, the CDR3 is TGCGCCAGCAGCTTGGACGGACTGGGGACCGAGCAGTACTTA. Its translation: CASSLDGLGTEQYL.

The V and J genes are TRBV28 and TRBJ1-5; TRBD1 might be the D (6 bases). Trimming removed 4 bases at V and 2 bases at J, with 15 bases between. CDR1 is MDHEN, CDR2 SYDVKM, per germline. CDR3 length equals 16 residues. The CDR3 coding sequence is TGTGCCAGCAGTTCGGGAGGGGGGGATGGCAATCAGCCCCAGCATTTT. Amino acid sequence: CASSSGGGDGNQPQHF.

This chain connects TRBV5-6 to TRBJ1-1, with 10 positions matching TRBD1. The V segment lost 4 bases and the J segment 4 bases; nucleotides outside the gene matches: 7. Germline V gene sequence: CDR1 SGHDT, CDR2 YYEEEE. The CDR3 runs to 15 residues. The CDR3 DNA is TGTGCCAGCAGCCTAACCGGGACAGGGGTCACTGAAGCTTTCTTT. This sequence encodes CASSLTGTGVTEAFF.

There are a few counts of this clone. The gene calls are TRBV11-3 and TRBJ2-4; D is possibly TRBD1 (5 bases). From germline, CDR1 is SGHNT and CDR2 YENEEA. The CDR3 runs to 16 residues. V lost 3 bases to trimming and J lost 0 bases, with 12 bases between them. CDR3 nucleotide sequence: TGTGCCAGCAGCTTTAACAGGATGCTAGCCAAAAACATTCAGTACTTC. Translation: CASSFNRMLAKNIQYF.

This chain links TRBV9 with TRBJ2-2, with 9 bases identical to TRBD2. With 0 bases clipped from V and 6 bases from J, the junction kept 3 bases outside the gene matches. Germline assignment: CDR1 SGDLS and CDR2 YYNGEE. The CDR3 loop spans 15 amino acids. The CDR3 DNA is TGTGCCAGCAGCGTAGAAGGCGGGAGGGCCGGGGAGCTGTTTTTT. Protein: CASSVEGGRAGELFF.

CDR3 sequence reads: CASSYSLGLAEAFF. The CDR3 nucleotides are TGTGCCAGCAGTTACTCCCTAGGGTTGGCTGAAGCTTTCTTT. This chain connects TRBV6-5 to TRBJ1-1, with D unresolved. V was cut by 0 bases and J by 6 bases, with 11 bases left in between. Germline V gene sequence: CDR1 MNHEY, CDR2 SVGAGI. The length of the CDR3 is 14 residues.

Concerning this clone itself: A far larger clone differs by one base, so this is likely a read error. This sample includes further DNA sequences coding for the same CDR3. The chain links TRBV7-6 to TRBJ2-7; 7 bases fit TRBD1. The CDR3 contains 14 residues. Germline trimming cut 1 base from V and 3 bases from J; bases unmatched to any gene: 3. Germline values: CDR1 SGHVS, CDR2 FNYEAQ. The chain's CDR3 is CASSLGTGSYEQYF. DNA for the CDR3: TGTGCCAGCAGCTTAGGGACAGGTAGCTACGAGCAGTACTTC. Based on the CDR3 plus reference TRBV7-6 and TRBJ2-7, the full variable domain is GAGVSQSPRYKVTKRGQDVALRCDPISGHVSLYWYRQALGQGPEFLTYFNYEAQQDKSGLPNDRFSAERPEGSISTLTIQRTEQRDSAMYRCASSLGTGSYEQYFGPGTRLTVT.

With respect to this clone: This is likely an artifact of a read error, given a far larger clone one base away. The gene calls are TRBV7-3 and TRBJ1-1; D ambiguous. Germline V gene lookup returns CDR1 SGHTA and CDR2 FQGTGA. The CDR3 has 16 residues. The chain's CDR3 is CSSSPSPTAASTEAFF. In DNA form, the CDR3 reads TGTTCCAGCAGCCCATCTCCGACTGCAGCGAGCACTGAAGCTTTCTTT.

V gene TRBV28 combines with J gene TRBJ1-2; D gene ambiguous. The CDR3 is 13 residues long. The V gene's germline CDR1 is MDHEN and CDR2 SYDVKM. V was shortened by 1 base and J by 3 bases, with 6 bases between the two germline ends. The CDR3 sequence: CASSLYGYYGYTF. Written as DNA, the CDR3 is TGTGCCAGCAGTTTATATGGGTACTATGGCTACACCTTC.

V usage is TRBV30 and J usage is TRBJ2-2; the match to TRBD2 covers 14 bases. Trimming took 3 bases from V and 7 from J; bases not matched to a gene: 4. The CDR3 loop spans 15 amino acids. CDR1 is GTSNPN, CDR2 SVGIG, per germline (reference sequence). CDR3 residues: CAWSPGLAGVGELFF. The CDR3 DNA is TGTGCCTGGAGCCCGGGACTAGCGGGAGTCGGGGAGCTGTTTTTT. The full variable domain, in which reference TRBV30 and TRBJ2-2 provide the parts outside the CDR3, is SQTIHQWPATLVQPVGSPLSLECTVEGTSNPNLYWYRQAAGRGLQLLFYSVGIGQISSEVPQNLSASRPQDRQFILSSKKLLLSDSGFYLCAWSPGLAGVGELFFGEGSRLTVL.

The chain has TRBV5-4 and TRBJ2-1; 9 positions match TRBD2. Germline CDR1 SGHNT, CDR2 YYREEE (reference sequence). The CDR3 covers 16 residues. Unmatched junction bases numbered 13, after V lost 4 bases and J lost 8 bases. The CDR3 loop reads CASSPRVASGIDEQFF. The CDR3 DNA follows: TGTGCCAGCAGCCCCCGTGTGGCTAGCGGGATTGATGAGCAGTTCTTC.

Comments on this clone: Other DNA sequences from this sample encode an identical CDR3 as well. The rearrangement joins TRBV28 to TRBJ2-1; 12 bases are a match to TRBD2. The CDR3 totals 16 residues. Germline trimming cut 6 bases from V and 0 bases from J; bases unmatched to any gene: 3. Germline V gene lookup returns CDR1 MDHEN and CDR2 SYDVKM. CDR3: CASRGLAGSSYNEQFF. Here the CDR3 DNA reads TGTGCCAGCAGAGGACTAGCGGGAAGCTCCTACAATGAGCAGTTCTTC.

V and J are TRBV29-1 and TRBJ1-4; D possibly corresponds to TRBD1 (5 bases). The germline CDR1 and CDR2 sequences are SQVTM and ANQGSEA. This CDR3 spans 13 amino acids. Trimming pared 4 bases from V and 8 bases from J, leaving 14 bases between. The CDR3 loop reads CSVGRQGGEKLFF. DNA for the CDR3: TGCAGCGTTGGTAGGCAGGGAGGCGAAAAACTGTTTTTT.

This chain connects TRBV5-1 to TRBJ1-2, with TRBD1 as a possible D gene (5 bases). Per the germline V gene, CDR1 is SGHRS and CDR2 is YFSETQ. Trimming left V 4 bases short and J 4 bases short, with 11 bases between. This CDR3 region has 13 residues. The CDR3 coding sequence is TGCGCCAGCAGCCCCAGGGCCCTCTATGGCTACACCTTC. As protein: CASSPRALYGYTF.